A few counts support the clone carrying this TCR beta chain. Its target is unknown. The record originates from a study of T cells after yellow fever vaccination. The study, taken as a whole, reports: Abundant clonotypes (contaminants from the bulk population) could be present in FACS-sorted repertoires. The secondary response was weaker but peaked faster, day 5 versus 15. Across the CD4 and CD8 compartments, a small share of clonotypes was present in both.

V lost 7 bases, J lost 7 bases, and 11 bases stayed unmatched. The CDR3 runs 15 residues. TCRdb analysed the 5' RACE reads with MiXCR anew, one entry per CDR3 protein. The sample gives approximately 550,000 distinct CDR3 sequences, less than 20% of which show up once; roughly an eighth is in the top ten. The material was PBMCs, obtained 15 days after the yellow fever booster vaccination. J is TRBJ2-2 and V is TRBV12-3 or TRBV12-4; 8 bases agree with TRBD1. This clonotype originated in a man younger than 45 who received the YFV17D yellow fever vaccine. The CDR3 reads CASTNSGGAIGELFF. In DNA, the CDR3 is TGTGCCAGCACCAACTCAGGGGGCGCGATCGGGGAGCTGTTTTTT.